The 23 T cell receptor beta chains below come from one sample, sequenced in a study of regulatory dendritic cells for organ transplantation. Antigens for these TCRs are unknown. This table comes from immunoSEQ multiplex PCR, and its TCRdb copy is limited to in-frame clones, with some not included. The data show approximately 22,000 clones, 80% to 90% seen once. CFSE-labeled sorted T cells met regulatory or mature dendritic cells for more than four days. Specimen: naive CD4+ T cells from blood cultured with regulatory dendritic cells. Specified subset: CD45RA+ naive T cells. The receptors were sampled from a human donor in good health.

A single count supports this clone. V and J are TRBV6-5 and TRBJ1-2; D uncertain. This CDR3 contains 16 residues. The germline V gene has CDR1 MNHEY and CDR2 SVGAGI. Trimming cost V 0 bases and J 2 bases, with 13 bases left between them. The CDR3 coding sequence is TGTGCCAGCAGTTACTCTCCCAAGGGAGCCAACTATGGCTACACCTTC. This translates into CASSYSPKGANYGYTF.

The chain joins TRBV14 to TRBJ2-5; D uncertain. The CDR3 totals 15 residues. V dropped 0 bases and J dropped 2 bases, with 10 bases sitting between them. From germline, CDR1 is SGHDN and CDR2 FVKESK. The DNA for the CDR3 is TGTGCCAGCAGCCAAGAATTGGGCTTTCAAGAGACCCAGTACTTC. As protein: CASSQELGFQETQYF.

Here the CDR3 DNA reads TGTGCTAGTGGTTTGCTGTTGGGGATTCAAGCTTTCTTT. Amino acids: CASGLLLGIQAFF. The chain links TRBV12-5 to TRBJ1-1; D is unclear. The V gene's germline CDR1 is LGHNT and CDR2 FRNRAP. The CDR3 consists of 13 residues. Between the trimmed V and J ends, which lost 2 bases and 9 bases, there was a span of 13 bases. Full variable domain (remainder filled in from reference TRBV12-5 and TRBJ1-1): DARVTQTPRHKVTEMGQEVTMRCQPILGHNTVFWYRQTMMQGLELLAYFRNRAPLDDSGMPKDRFSAEMPDATLATLKIQPSEPRDSAVYFCASGLLLGIQAFFGQGTRLTVV.

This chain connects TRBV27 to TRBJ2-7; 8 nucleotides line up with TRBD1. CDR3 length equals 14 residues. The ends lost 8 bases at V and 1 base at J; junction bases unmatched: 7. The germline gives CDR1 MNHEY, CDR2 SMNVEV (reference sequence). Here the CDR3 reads CASHDRGKSYEQYF. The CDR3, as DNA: TGTGCCAGCCACGACAGGGGAAAGTCCTACGAGCAGTACTTC.

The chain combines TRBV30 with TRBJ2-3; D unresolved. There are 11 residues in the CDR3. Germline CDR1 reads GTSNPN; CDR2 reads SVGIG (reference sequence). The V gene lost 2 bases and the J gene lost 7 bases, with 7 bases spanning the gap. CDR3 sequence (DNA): TGTGCCTGGAGTCGGCCGTATACGCAGTATTTT. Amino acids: CAWSRPYTQYF.

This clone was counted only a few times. This chain's CDR3 is CASSQVTPPDGYTF. Here the CDR3 DNA reads TGTGCCAGCAGCCAAGTAACCCCCCCGGATGGCTACACCTTC. The rearrangement uses TRBV4-2 and TRBJ1-2; no clear D. Deletions cut 1 base from V and 6 bases from J, with 12 bases between. The CDR3 covers 14 residues. In germline, CDR1 is LGHNA, CDR2 YNFKEQ.

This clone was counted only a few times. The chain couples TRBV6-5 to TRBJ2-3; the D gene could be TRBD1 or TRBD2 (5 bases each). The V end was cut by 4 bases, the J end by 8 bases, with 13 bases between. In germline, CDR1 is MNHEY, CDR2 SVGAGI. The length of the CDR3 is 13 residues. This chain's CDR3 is CASSSPGTSTQYF. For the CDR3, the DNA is TGTGCCAGCAGTTCCCCCGGGACCTCTACGCAGTATTTT.

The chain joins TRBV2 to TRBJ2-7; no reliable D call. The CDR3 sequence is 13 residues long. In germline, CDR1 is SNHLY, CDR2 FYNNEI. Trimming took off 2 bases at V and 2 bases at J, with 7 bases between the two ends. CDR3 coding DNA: TGTGCCAGCAGTGAACCTGGCCCCTACGAGCAGTACTTC. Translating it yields CASSEPGPYEQYF. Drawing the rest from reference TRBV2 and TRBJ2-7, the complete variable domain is EPEVTQTPSHQVTQMGQEVILRCVPISNHLYFYWYRQILGQKVEFLVSFYNNEISEKSEIFDDQFSVERPDGSNFTLKIRSTKLEDSAMYFCASSEPGPYEQYFGPGTRLTVT.

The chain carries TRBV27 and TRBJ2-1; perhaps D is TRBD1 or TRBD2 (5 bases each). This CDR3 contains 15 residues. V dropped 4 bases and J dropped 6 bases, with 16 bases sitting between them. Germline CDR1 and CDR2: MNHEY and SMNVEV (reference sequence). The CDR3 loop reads CASSSFGTGGNEQFF. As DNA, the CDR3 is TGTGCCAGCAGTTCGTTTGGGACCGGTGGCAATGAGCAGTTCTTC.

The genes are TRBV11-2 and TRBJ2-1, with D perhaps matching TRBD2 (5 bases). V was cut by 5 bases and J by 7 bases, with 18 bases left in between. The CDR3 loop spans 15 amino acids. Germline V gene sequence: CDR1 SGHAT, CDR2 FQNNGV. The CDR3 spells CASSLTGRGWNEQFF. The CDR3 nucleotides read TGTGCCAGCAGCCTGACTGGACGGGGTTGGAATGAGCAGTTCTTC.

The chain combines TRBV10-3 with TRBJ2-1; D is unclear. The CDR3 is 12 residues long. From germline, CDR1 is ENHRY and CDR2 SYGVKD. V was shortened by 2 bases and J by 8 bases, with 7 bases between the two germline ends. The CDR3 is CAISEGEDEQFF. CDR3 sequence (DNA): TGTGCCATCAGTGAGGGAGAGGATGAGCAGTTCTTC.

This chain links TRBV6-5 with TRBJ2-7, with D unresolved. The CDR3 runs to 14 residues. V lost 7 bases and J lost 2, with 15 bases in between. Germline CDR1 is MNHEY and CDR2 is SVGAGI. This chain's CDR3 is CASTSPLPTYEQYF. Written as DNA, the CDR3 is TGTGCCAGCACTTCCCCCCTCCCAACCTACGAGCAGTACTTC.

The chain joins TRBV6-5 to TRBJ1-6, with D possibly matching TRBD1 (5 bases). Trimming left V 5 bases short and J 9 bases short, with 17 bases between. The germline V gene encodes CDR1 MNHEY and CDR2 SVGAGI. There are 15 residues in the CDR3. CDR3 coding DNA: TGTGCCAGCAGTCAGTTCCGGGACTCAGGTTCACCCCTCCACTTT. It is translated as CASSQFRDSGSPLHF.

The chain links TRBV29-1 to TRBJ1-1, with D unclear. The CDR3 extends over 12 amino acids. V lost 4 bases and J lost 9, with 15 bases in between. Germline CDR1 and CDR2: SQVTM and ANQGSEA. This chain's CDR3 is CSVGGPASKAFF. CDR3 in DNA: TGCAGCGTTGGAGGGCCAGCTAGTAAAGCTTTCTTT.

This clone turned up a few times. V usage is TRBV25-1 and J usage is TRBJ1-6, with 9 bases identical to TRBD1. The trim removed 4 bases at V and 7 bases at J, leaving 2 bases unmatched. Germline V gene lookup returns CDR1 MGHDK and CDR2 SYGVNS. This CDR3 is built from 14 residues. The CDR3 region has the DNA TGTGCCAGCAGTGTGGGACAGGGCAATTCACCCCTCCACTTT. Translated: CASSVGQGNSPLHF.

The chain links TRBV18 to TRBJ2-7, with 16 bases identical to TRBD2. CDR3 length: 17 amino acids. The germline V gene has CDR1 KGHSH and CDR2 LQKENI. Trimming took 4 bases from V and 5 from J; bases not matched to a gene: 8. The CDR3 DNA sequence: TGTGCCAGCTCACGGCCGGGACTAGCGGGAGGGCCGAACGAGCAGTACTTC. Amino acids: CASSRPGLAGGPNEQYF.

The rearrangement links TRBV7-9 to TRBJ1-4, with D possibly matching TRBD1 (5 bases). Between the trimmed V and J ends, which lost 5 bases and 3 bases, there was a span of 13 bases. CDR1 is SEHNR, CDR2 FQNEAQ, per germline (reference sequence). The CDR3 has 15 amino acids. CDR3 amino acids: CASSLDSKANEKLFF. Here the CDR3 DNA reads TGTGCCAGCAGCCTCGACAGTAAGGCTAATGAAAAACTGTTTTTT. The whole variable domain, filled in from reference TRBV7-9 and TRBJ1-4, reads DTGVSQNPRHKITKRGQNVTFRCDPISEHNRLYWYRQTLGQGPEFLTYFQNEAQLEKSRLLSDRFSAERPKGSFSTLEIQRTEQGDSAMYLCASSLDSKANEKLFFGSGTQLSVL.

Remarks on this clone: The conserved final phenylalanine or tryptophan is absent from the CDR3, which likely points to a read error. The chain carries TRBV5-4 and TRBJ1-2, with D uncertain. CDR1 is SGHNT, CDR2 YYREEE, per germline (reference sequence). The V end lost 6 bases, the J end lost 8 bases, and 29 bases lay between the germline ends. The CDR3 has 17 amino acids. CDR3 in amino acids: CASMGRVSGELMGGYTL. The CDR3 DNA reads TGTGCCAGCATGGGCCGCGTCTCCGGGGAGTTAATGGGGGGCTACACCCTC.

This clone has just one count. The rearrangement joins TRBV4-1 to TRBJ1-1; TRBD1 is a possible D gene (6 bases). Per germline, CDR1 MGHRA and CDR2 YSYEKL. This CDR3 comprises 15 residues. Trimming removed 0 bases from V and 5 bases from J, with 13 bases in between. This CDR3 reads CASSQDRQGNTEAFF. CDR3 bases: TGCGCCAGCAGCCAAGATCGTCAGGGGAATACTGAAGCTTTCTTT.

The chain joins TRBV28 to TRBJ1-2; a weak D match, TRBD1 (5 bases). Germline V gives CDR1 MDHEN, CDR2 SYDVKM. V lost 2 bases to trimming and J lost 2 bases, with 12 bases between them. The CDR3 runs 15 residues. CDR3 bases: TGTGCCAGCAGTTTAAGGGACGGACAAAACTATGGCTACACCTTC. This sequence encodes CASSLRDGQNYGYTF.

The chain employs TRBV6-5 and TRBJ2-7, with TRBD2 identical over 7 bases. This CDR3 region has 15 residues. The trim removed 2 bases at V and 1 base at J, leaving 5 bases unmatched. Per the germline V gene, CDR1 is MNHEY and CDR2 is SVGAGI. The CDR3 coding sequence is TGTGCCAGCAGTTACAGCAGACTAGCATCCTACGAGCAGTACTTC. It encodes CASSYSRLASYEQYF.

CDR3 loop: CATQNREGRNTGELFF. The CDR3 region has the DNA TGTGCCACCCAGAACCGGGAGGGGCGGAACACCGGGGAGCTGTTTTTT. The chain joins TRBV2 to TRBJ2-2, with 8 nucleotides matching TRBD2. Germline CDR1 SNHLY, CDR2 FYNNEI. With 10 bases clipped from V and 1 base from J, the junction kept 11 bases outside the gene matches. The CDR3 consists of 16 residues.

Here the CDR3 reads CASRPGGYVYGYTF. The CDR3 DNA follows: TGTGCCAGCAGGCCAGGGGGCTATGTCTATGGCTACACCTTC. The V gene is TRBV5-8, the J gene TRBJ1-2; 8 bases line up with TRBD1. The CDR3 consists of 14 residues. Trimming took 5 bases from V and 4 from J; bases not matched to a gene: 7. Germline V lookup: CDR1 SGHTS, CDR2 YDEGEE.